Listed below are T cell receptor beta chains from one sample, sequenced in a study of OX40 agonist ivuxolimab in advanced cancers. Produced via immunoSEQ multiplex PCR; TCRdb's table is partial and in-frame only. The sample holds about 75,000 clones, 90% seen once. Specimen: CD4+ or CD8+ T cells sorted from blood, collected in a trial of the OX40 agonist ivuxolimab. These receptors originate from an adult with an advanced solid tumor such as melanoma, head and neck, liver or kidney cancer. The CDR3 runs from the conserved cysteine through the conserved F or W. The order of the fields is CDR3 length, V gene, J gene, D gene, CDR3 DNA, CDR3 protein. A D gene is named only where the DNA matches it firmly.

len: 16; v_gene: TRBV4-1; j_gene: TRBJ2-2; d_gene: -; CDR3nt: TGCGCCAGCAGCCAAGCGGCAGGAGGGGTCACCGGGGAGCTGTTTTTT; CDR3aa: CASSQAAGGVTGELFF
len: 16; v_gene: TRBV7-9; j_gene: TRBJ1-1; d_gene: -; CDR3nt: TGTGCCAGCAGCTTAGTGGTCGGGAGGCGAAACACTGAAGCTTTCTTT; CDR3aa: CASSLVVGRRNTEAFF
len: 13; v_gene: TRBV5-4; j_gene: TRBJ1-6; d_gene: -; CDR3nt: TGTGCCAGCAGCTTGTTCGGGGTTTTCACCCTCCACTTT; CDR3aa: CASSLFGVFTLHF
len: 12; v_gene: TRBV14; j_gene: TRBJ1-5; d_gene: -; CDR3nt: TGTGCCAGCAGCCAACCCAATCAGCCCCAGCATTTT; CDR3aa: CASSQPNQPQHF
len: 12; v_gene: TRBV5-4; j_gene: TRBJ1-2; d_gene: TRBD1; CDR3nt: TGTGCCAGCACCAAGGGGGCCTTTGGCTACACCTTC; CDR3aa: CASTKGAFGYTF
len: 14; v_gene: TRBV2; j_gene: TRBJ2-7; d_gene: -; CDR3nt: TGTGCCAGCACCCCCGACAGAACCTCCTACGAGCAGTACTTC; CDR3aa: CASTPDRTSYEQYF
len: 15; v_gene: TRBV4-1; j_gene: TRBJ1-2; d_gene: -; CDR3nt: TGCGCCAGCAGCCCAGGGGACACAGGAAACTATGGCTACACCTTC; CDR3aa: CASSPGDTGNYGYTF
len: 19; v_gene: TRBV5-4; j_gene: TRBJ2-1; d_gene: TRBD2; CDR3nt: TGTGCCAGCAGCCTCAGCGGGCTAGCGGGAGGAAGGGCCTACAATGAGCAGTTCTTC; CDR3aa: CASSLSGLAGGRAYNEQFF
len: 16; v_gene: TRBV4-1; j_gene: TRBJ2-7; d_gene: TRBD2; CDR3nt: TGCGCCAGCAGCCAAGAGACCAGCGGGAGTTACTACGAGCAGTACTTC; CDR3aa: CASSQETSGSYYEQYF
len: 19; v_gene: TRBV4-1; j_gene: TRBJ1-5; d_gene: -; CDR3nt: TGCGCCAGCAGCCAAGGGCCTAGGGCCGGGGGTCGGTTCAATCAGCCCCAGCATTTT; CDR3aa: CASSQGPRAGGRFNQPQHF
len: 15; v_gene: TRBV18; j_gene: TRBJ1-6; d_gene: -; CDR3nt: TGTGCCAGCTCACCACTCGAGGGTGGGAATTCACCCCTCCACTTT; CDR3aa: CASSPLEGGNSPLHF
len: 14; v_gene: TRBV18; j_gene: TRBJ2-7; d_gene: -; CDR3nt: TGTGCCAGCTCACCTCCGGGACCCACAAACGAGCAGTACTTC; CDR3aa: CASSPPGPTNEQYF
len: 15; v_gene: TRBV5-1; j_gene: TRBJ2-2; d_gene: TRBD1; CDR3nt: TGCGCCAGCAGCCCGGGACAGCCGAACACCGGGGAGCTGTTTTTT; CDR3aa: CASSPGQPNTGELFF
len: 15; v_gene: TRBV5-1; j_gene: TRBJ2-4; d_gene: TRBD1; CDR3nt: TGCGCCAGCAGTATGGACCCGGGACAGTTAAACATTCAGTACTTC; CDR3aa: CASSMDPGQLNIQYF
len: 14; v_gene: TRBV9; j_gene: TRBJ1-4; d_gene: -; CDR3nt: TGTGCCAGCAGCGTTTACAAAGAGGGGGAAAAACTGTTTTTT; CDR3aa: CASSVYKEGEKLFF
len: 18; v_gene: TRBV9; j_gene: TRBJ2-2; d_gene: TRBD2; CDR3nt: TGTGCCAGCAGCGTAGAAGGTAGCGGGAGGCGAAACACCGGGGAGCTGTTTTTT; CDR3aa: CASSVEGSGRRNTGELFF
len: 13; v_gene: TRBV7-2; j_gene: TRBJ1-1; d_gene: -; CDR3nt: TGTGCCAGCGCCTCCGGGAGCAACACTGAAGCCTTCTTT; CDR3aa: CASASGSNTEAFF
len: 14; v_gene: TRBV28; j_gene: TRBJ2-7; d_gene: -; CDR3nt: TGTGCCAGCAGTCAGCTACCCCCGCAGTACGAGCAGTACTTC; CDR3aa: CASSQLPPQYEQYF
len: 16; v_gene: TRBV4-2; j_gene: TRBJ2-1; d_gene: TRBD2; CDR3nt: TGTGCCAGCAGCCAACGGATAGCGGGGGGCGTCAATGAGCAGTTCTTC; CDR3aa: CASSQRIAGGVNEQFF
len: 12; v_gene: TRBV27; j_gene: TRBJ2-7; d_gene: -; CDR3nt: TGTGCCAGCAGTTTTTCGGGAGCGGAGCAGTACTTC; CDR3aa: CASSFSGAEQYF
len: 15; v_gene: TRBV5-1; j_gene: TRBJ2-7; d_gene: TRBD1; CDR3nt: TGCGCCAGCAGCTTAGGGACAGGGGGCCCCCACGAGCAGTACTTC; CDR3aa: CASSLGTGGPHEQYF
len: 15; v_gene: TRBV9; j_gene: TRBJ1-5; d_gene: TRBD1; CDR3nt: TGTGCCAGCAGCCGGACAGGGTTAAAAGGTCAGCCCCAGCATTTT; CDR3aa: CASSRTGLKGQPQHF
len: 11; v_gene: TRBV25-1; j_gene: TRBJ2-5; d_gene: -; CDR3nt: TGTGCCAGCAGTGTTTGGGAGACCCAGTACTTC; CDR3aa: CASSVWETQYF
len: 15; v_gene: TRBV6-5; j_gene: TRBJ2-7; d_gene: -; CDR3nt: TGTGCCAGCAGTTATTACGGGACGGAGGGCTACGAGCAGTACTTC; CDR3aa: CASSYYGTEGYEQYF
len: 16; v_gene: TRBV7-2; j_gene: TRBJ2-3; d_gene: -; CDR3nt: TGTGCCAGCAGCGCGAGGCGCGGTTCTGGGGCAGATACGCAGTATTTT; CDR3aa: CASSARRGSGADTQYF
len: 15; v_gene: TRBV27; j_gene: TRBJ1-1; d_gene: -; CDR3nt: TGTGCCAGCAGTTTAGGCGGGACACAGAAGAAGGAAGCTTTCTTT; CDR3aa: CASSLGGTQKKEAFF
len: 15; v_gene: TRBV10-3; j_gene: TRBJ2-5; d_gene: -; CDR3nt: TGTGCCATCAGTGAGAGCAAGGGGGGTCCGGAGACCCAGTACTTC; CDR3aa: CAISESKGGPETQYF